This entry lists 30 T cell receptor beta chains sequenced from one sample in a study of cytomegalovirus exposure and HLA in healthy donors. PCR used 60 Vbeta primers and 13 Jbeta primers. Sequenced by immunoSEQ multiplex PCR; TCRdb stores in-frame clones only, minus some. This sample's table reports about 55,000 clones. The sequenced sample consisted of PBMCs. These receptors were obtained from a man aged 45-65 years in good health and CMV-seropositive.

Concerning this clone itself: At one end, the junction sequence differs from germline, possibly due to a read error. The chain recombines TRBV18 with TRBJ1-2, with D uncertain. Germline CDR1 is KGHSH and CDR2 is LQKENI. This CDR3 has 16 residues. The CDR3 DNA is TGTGCCAGCGCACCACCGAGCACGGGAGGGCTCATCGGCTACACCTTC. Translating it yields CASAPPSTGGLIGYTF.

V gene TRBV14 combines with J gene TRBJ1-3; 9 bases are shared with TRBD1. Germline loops: CDR1 SGHDN, CDR2 FVKESK. This CDR3 spans 18 amino acids. V was pared by 4 bases and J by 1 base, with 11 bases of the junction left unmatched. The CDR3 sequence: CASSPSDRGWASGNTIYF. CDR3 nucleotide sequence: TGTGCCAGCAGCCCTTCGGACAGGGGATGGGCATCTGGAAACACCATATATTTT.

The chain links TRBV7-2 to TRBJ2-7, with D maybe TRBD1 (6 bases). The CDR3 has 13 residues. The germline gives CDR1 SGHTA, CDR2 FQGNSA. Trimming removed 6 bases at V and 2 bases at J, with 11 bases between. The CDR3 region is CASRQGTPYEQYF. The CDR3 region has the DNA TGTGCCAGCAGACAGGGTACACCCTACGAGCAGTACTTC.

The rearrangement joins TRBV29-1 to TRBJ2-7; the match to TRBD1 covers 7 bases. This CDR3 has 12 amino acids. Germline CDR1 reads SQVTM; CDR2 reads ANQGSEA. V lost 5 bases and J lost 3; bases outside the gene matches: 4. CDR3: CSVTTGVYEQYF. The CDR3 nucleotides read TGCAGCGTTACAACAGGGGTCTACGAGCAGTACTTC.

The genes are TRBV30 and TRBJ2-3; D perhaps matches TRBD2 (6 bases). Looked up from germline, CDR1 is GTSNPN and CDR2 is SVGIG (reference sequence). The V gene lost 4 bases and the J gene lost 3 bases, with 11 bases spanning the gap. The CDR3 consists of 13 residues. This CDR3 is CAWTGVGTDTQYF. The CDR3, as DNA: TGTGCCTGGACGGGGGTAGGGACAGATACGCAGTATTTT.

This rearrangement joins TRBV4-2 to TRBJ1-1; possible D gene TRBD1, 6 bases. CDR3 length: 15 amino acids. Germline CDR1 reads LGHNA; CDR2 reads YNFKEQ. V lost 4 bases and J lost 5, with 17 bases in between. CDR3 nucleotides: TGTGCCAGCAGCCCCCAAGCAGGGGCGGCAACTGAAGCTTTCTTT. Its protein is CASSPQAGAATEAFF.

The chain recombines TRBV7-3 with TRBJ2-2; 12 bases align to TRBD2. V was clipped by 4 bases and J by 7 bases; unmatched bases: 4. The germline gives CDR1 SGHTA, CDR2 FQGTGA. The CDR3 is made up of 15 amino acids. CDR3 DNA sequence: TGTGCCAGCAGCTCTAGCGGGGGGGCTGACGGGGAGCTGTTTTTT. Encoded protein: CASSSSGGADGELFF. Drawing the rest from reference TRBV7-3 and TRBJ2-2, the complete variable domain is GAGVSQTPSNKVTEKGKYVELRCDPISGHTALYWYRQSLGQGPEFLIYFQGTGAADDSGLPNDRFFAVRPEGSVSTLKIQRTERGDSAVYLCASSSSGGADGELFFGEGSRLTVL.

This rearrangement joins TRBV28 to TRBJ1-1; D is possibly TRBD1 (6 bases). In germline, CDR1 is MDHEN, CDR2 SYDVKM. V lost 5 bases and J lost 9, with 13 bases in between. The CDR3 is made up of 12 amino acids. CDR3 protein: CASSQGQEKAFF. The CDR3 nucleotides read TGTGCCAGCAGTCAGGGGCAGGAAAAAGCTTTCTTT.

V is TRBV28 and J is TRBJ1-2; no firm D call. The CDR3 has 14 residues. Germline V gene sequence: CDR1 MDHEN, CDR2 SYDVKM. With 7 bases removed from V and 10 bases from J, the gap between germline ends came to 22 bases. CDR3 bases: TGTGCCAGCACCCTGGTCGGAGGTAGCAAAGACTACACCTTC. Translating gives CASTLVGGSKDYTF.

The CDR3 loop reads CASPDVPSGRDTQYF. CDR3 coding DNA: TGTGCAAGTCCCGACGTCCCCTCGGGAAGAGATACGCAGTATTTT. The chain carries TRBV12-2 and TRBJ2-3; the table's D call, TRBD2, has no DNA check behind it. TRBV12-2 is given as a pseudogene. This CDR3 is built from 15 residues.

The J gene is TRBJ2-2, the V gene TRBV7-2; D unresolved. The CDR3 is made up of 15 amino acids. Germline CDR1 reads SGHTA; CDR2 reads FQGNSA. The ends were cut back, 1 base at V and 5 bases at J, with 11 bases in the middle. The DNA for the CDR3 is TGTGCCAGCAGCTTAGTGGCATCCCCAACCGGGGAGCTGTTTTTT. It translates to CASSLVASPTGELFF.

The V gene is TRBV27, the J gene TRBJ1-1; a weak D match, TRBD1 (5 bases). V lost 5 bases and J 4 bases, leaving 17 bases between the germline ends. CDR1 MNHEY and CDR2 SMNVEV come from the germline V gene (reference sequence). The CDR3 sequence is 15 residues long. This chain's CDR3 is CASSLQGSRSTEAFF. The DNA of the CDR3 is TGTGCCAGCAGTCTTCAGGGATCGAGAAGCACTGAAGCTTTCTTT.

This chain links TRBV5-6 with TRBJ1-2; possibly TRBD1 for D (5 bases). With 0 bases removed from V and 4 bases from J, the gap between germline ends came to 19 bases. The CDR3 runs to 17 residues. CDR1 SGHDT and CDR2 YYEEEE come from the germline V gene. CDR3 loop: CASSLEGEGVLGYGYTF. The DNA of the CDR3 is TGTGCCAGCAGCTTGGAAGGGGAAGGAGTTCTAGGCTATGGCTACACCTTC. Full variable domain (rest looked up from reference TRBV5-6 and TRBJ1-2): DAGVTQSPTHLIKTRGQQVTLRCSPKSGHDTVSWYQQALGQGPQFIFQYYEEEERQRGNFPDRFSGHQFPNYSSELNVNALLLGDSALYLCASSLEGEGVLGYGYTFGSGTRLTVV.

V gene TRBV7-2 combines with J gene TRBJ2-7; 12 bases match TRBD2. CDR1 and CDR2 (germline): SGHTA, FQGNSA. This CDR3 is built from 17 residues. Unmatched junction bases numbered 7, after V lost 3 bases and J lost 1 base. This CDR3 reads CASSFTSGGQGSYEQYF. For the CDR3, the DNA is TGTGCCAGCAGCTTCACTAGCGGGGGGCAGGGTTCCTACGAGCAGTACTTC.

The genes are TRBV10-3 and TRBJ2-7, with TRBD1 matching over 9 bases. The CDR3 length is 13 residues. The V gene end was trimmed by 6 bases and the J gene end by 5 bases; junction bases not matched to a gene: 5. From germline, CDR1 is ENHRY and CDR2 SYGVKD. The chain's CDR3 is CAISTGGGDEQYF. DNA for the CDR3: TGTGCCATCAGCACAGGGGGCGGCGACGAGCAGTACTTC.

This chain joins TRBV7-9 and TRBJ1-2; D is perhaps TRBD1 (5 bases). The CDR3 has 15 amino acids. The V and J ends lost 5 bases and 4 bases respectively, with 17 bases between them. Per germline, CDR1 SEHNR and CDR2 FQNEAQ (reference sequence). CDR3 protein: CASSPTTTGAYGYTF. CDR3 in DNA: TGTGCCAGCAGCCCGACAACTACAGGCGCCTATGGCTACACCTTC.

The rearrangement links TRBV5-6 to TRBJ1-1; no firm D call. CDR1 SGHDT and CDR2 YYEEEE come from the germline V gene. Trimming took 4 bases from V and 1 from J, leaving 11 bases between them. This CDR3 is 14 amino acids long. Written as DNA, the CDR3 is TGTGCCAGCAGCCTCCTTACGGGGAACACTGAAGCTTTCTTT. This encodes CASSLLTGNTEAFF.

V gene TRBV2 combines with J gene TRBJ2-1; 10 bases map to TRBD2. CDR1 and CDR2 from the germline V gene are SNHLY and FYNNEI. The CDR3 contains 13 residues. V shed 10 bases and J 8 bases; nucleotides not matched to a gene: 8. The DNA of the CDR3 is TGTGCCACCACTAGCGGGAATACCGATGAGCAGTTCTTC. Its protein is CATTSGNTDEQFF.

The rearrangement links TRBV6-5 to TRBJ2-3; 7 bases are shared with TRBD1. The ends lost 3 bases at V and 0 bases at J; junction bases unmatched: 6. The germline V gene encodes CDR1 MNHEY and CDR2 SVGAGI. The CDR3 spans 16 residues. The CDR3 DNA reads as TGTGCCAGCAGTTATTACAGGGGTCGGAGCACAGATACGCAGTATTTT. Encoded protein: CASSYYRGRSTDTQYF.

V usage is TRBV6-5 and J usage is TRBJ1-2; TRBD1 might be the D (6 bases). In germline, CDR1 is MNHEY, CDR2 SVGAGI. CDR3 length: 16 residues. V was pared by 0 bases and J by 7 bases, with 18 bases between. This chain's CDR3 is CASSYSNRVGWGGYTF. CDR3 DNA: TGTGCCAGCAGTTACTCTAACAGGGTAGGATGGGGTGGCTACACCTTC.

The chain is built from TRBV11-2 and TRBJ1-4, with TRBD1 matching over 7 bases. The V and J ends lost 3 bases and 5 bases, in that order; junction bases with no gene match: 3. Per the germline V gene, CDR1 is SGHAT and CDR2 is FQNNGV. The CDR3 loop spans 14 amino acids. CDR3 coding DNA: TGTGCCAGCAGCTTCGGGACAGCCAATGAAAAACTGTTTTTT. Protein: CASSFGTANEKLFF.

The gene calls are TRBV6-5 and TRBJ2-7, with 7 bases matching TRBD2. After removal of 2 bases from V and 2 bases from J, the junction contained 6 bases not matched to a gene. This CDR3 has 15 amino acids. The V gene's germline CDR1 is MNHEY and CDR2 SVGAGI. The CDR3, as DNA: TGTGCCAGCAGTTACGGCAGGGAGGGGACCTACGAGCAGTACTTC. Translated: CASSYGREGTYEQYF.

In nucleotides, the CDR3 is TGTGCCACACGACTAGCCGGCGTGAATGAGCAGTTCTTC. Protein: CATRLAGVNEQFF. The chain carries TRBV7-2 and TRBJ2-1; 7 nucleotides line up with TRBD2. Germline V gene data show CDR1 as SGHTA and CDR2 as FQGNSA. The CDR3 contains 13 residues. The V and J ends lost 10 bases and 7 bases, in that order; junction bases with no gene match: 10.

The chain carries TRBV7-8 and TRBJ2-7, with 7 bases aligning to TRBD1. Germline V gene data show CDR1 as SGHVS and CDR2 as FQNEAQ. The CDR3 sequence is 14 residues long. With V trimmed by 7 bases and J by 5 bases, 11 bases remained unmatched. CDR3 coding DNA: TGTGCCAGCACAGAGGAAGCGACAGGGAACGAGCAGTACTTC. This sequence encodes CASTEEATGNEQYF.

The chain combines TRBV5-4 with TRBJ2-3; 12 bases match TRBD2. Per germline, CDR1 SGHNT and CDR2 YYREEE (reference sequence). CDR3 length equals 14 residues. The ends lost 4 bases at V and 6 bases at J; junction bases unmatched: 3. CDR3 sequence: CASSQTSGRDTQYF. DNA for the CDR3: TGTGCCAGCAGCCAAACTAGCGGGAGGGATACGCAGTATTTT.

The chain employs TRBV19 and TRBJ1-1; D unclear. V was trimmed by 6 bases and J by 5 bases, leaving 13 bases between them. CDR3 length equals 13 residues. Germline V gene sequence: CDR1 LNHDA, CDR2 SQIVND (reference sequence). The CDR3 nucleotides are TGTGCCAGTAGGATCGGGGATCTGACTGAAGCTTTCTTT. Its protein product is CASRIGDLTEAFF.

This chain uses TRBV4-3 with TRBJ2-3, with 9 bases identical to TRBD2. The CDR3 sequence is 20 residues long. The junction had 16 bases not matched to a gene; V was cut back by 1 base and J by 2 bases. Germline V gives CDR1 LGHNA, CDR2 YSLEER. The DNA of the CDR3 is TGCGCCAGCAGCCAAGGTCGGGGCTTTAGCGGGGGCCTTATCACAGATACGCAGTATTTT. Translated: CASSQGRGFSGGLITDTQYF.

The chain links TRBV28 to TRBJ2-1; a possible D gene is TRBD2 (6 bases). Germline CDR1 is MDHEN and CDR2 is SYDVKM. The CDR3 is 14 amino acids. V was clipped by 7 bases and J by 5 bases, with 15 bases between them. The CDR3 here is CASTLATGDNEQFF. As DNA, the CDR3 is TGTGCCAGCACCCTAGCGACTGGAGACAATGAGCAGTTCTTC.

The chain couples TRBV6-1 to TRBJ1-1; 9 bases are shared with TRBD1. The V segment lost 6 bases and the J segment 3 bases; nucleotides outside the gene matches: 8. Germline V gene sequence: CDR1 MNHNS, CDR2 SASEGT. This CDR3 is built from 15 residues. CDR3 protein: CASRPTGGGDTEAFF. CDR3 DNA: TGTGCCAGCAGACCTACAGGGGGCGGGGACACTGAAGCTTTCTTT.

The chain couples TRBV7-3 to TRBJ1-4; unclear D gene. The germline V gene has CDR1 SGHTA and CDR2 FQGTGA. Deletions cut 5 bases from V and 3 bases from J, with 7 bases between. The CDR3 totals 13 residues. CDR3 DNA: TGTGCCAGCAGCCCCGGGGCTAATGAAAAACTGTTTTTT. It yields the protein CASSPGANEKLFF.